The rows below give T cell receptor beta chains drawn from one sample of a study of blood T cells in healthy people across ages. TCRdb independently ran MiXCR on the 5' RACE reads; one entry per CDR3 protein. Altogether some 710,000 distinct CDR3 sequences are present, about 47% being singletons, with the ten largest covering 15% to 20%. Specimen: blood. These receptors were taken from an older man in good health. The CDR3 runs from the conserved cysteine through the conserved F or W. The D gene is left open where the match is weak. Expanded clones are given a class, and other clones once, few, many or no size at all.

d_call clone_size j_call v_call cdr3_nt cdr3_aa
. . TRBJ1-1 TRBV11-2 TGTGCCAGCAGCTTAGTCGAGTGGACTGAAGCTTTCTTT CASSLVEWTEAFF
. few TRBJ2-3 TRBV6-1 TGTGCCAGCAGTGAAGGCCGGGACTTCACAGATACGCAGTATTTT CASSEGRDFTDTQYF
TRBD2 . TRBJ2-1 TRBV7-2 TGTGCCAGCAGCTTCATACCTAGCGGCTACAATGAGCAGTTCTTC CASSFIPSGYNEQFF
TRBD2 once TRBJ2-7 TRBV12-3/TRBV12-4 TGTGCCAGCAGAGCGGGACTAGCGGGACGAGAGCAGTACTTC CASRAGLAGREQYF
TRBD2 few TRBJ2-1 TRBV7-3 TGTGCCAGCAGCTCCCGCAGCGGGGACAATGAGCAGTTCTTC CASSSRSGDNEQFF
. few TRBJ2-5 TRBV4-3 TGCGCCAGCAGCCAAGATGAAACGTACCAAGAGACCCAGTACTTC CASSQDETYQETQYF
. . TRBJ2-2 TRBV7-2 TGTGCCAGTGGGGAGTTGGCCGGGGAGCTGTTTTTT CASGELAGELFF
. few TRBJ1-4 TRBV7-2 TGTGCCAGCAGCTTCTCCCTGGGGCAAACTAATGAAAAACTGTTTTTT CASSFSLGQTNEKLFF
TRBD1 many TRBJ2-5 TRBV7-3 TGTGCCAGCAGCTGGGGACAGAAAGAGACCCAGTACTTC CASSWGQKETQYF
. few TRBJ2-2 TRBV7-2 TGTGCCAGCGTGGGAGGGAACACCGGGGAGCTGTTTTTT CASVGGNTGELFF
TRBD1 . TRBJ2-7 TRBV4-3 TGCGCCAGCAGACAAGAATCAGGGGGCGAGCAGTACTTC CASRQESGGEQYF
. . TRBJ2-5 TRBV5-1 TGCGCCATCAGCTGGGATGCCGGAGAAGAAGAGACCCAGTACTTC CAISWDAGEEETQYF
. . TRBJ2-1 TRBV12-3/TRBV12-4 TGTGCCAGCAGTTTAGCTCCCCAGGGAGCCTACAATGAGCAGTTCTTC CASSLAPQGAYNEQFF
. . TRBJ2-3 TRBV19 TGTGCCAGTAATCCGGGAGCCGTAGATACGCAGTATTTT CASNPGAVDTQYF
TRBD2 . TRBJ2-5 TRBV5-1 TGCGCCAGCAGCTACTCTAGCGGGAGTAGAGAGACCCAGTACTTC CASSYSSGSRETQYF
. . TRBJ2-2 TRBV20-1 TGCAGTGCTAGAGATCATAGACACTCGAACACCGGGGAGCTGTTTTTT CSARDHRHSNTGELFF
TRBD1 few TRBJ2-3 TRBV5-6 TGTGCCAGCAGCTTACTGACCGACAGGGGGCGCTGGACAGATACGCAGTATTTT CASSLLTDRGRWTDTQYF
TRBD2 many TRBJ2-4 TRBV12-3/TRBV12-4 TGTGCCAGCAGTCCCCGACTCCCCTCGACTAGCCCAGCCAAAAACATTCAGTACTTC CASSPRLPSTSPAKNIQYF
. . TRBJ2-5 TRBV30 TGTGCCTGGAGCCTTACTAACCTAGGCGAGACCCAGTACTTC CAWSLTNLGETQYF
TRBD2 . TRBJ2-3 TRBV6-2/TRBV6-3 TGTGCCAGCAGAAAGGCGGGGGGCACGGATACGCAGTATTTT CASRKAGGTDTQYF
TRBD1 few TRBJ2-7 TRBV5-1 TGCGCCAGCAGCTTGGAGAGACAGGGTGGTCCCTACGAGCAGTACTTC CASSLERQGGPYEQYF
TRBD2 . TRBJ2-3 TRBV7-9 TGTGCCAGCAGCAGCGGGGTCCAACGACATACGCAGTATTTT CASSSGVQRHTQYF
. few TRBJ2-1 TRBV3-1 TGTGCCAGCAGCCCACCTGAGGGCTCCCACAATGAGCAGTTCTTC CASSPPEGSHNEQFF
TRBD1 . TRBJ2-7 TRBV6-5 TGTGCCAGCAGTTACCAGGGACAGGGTGGCTACGAGCAGTACTTC CASSYQGQGGYEQYF
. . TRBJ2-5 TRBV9 TGTGCCAGCAGCGTAGCTGGGACGAGCCAAGAGACCCGGTACTTC CASSVAGTSQETRYF
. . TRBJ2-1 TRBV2 TGTGCCAGCAGTGATATCCGTGGAGAGCAGTTCTTC CASSDIRGEQFF
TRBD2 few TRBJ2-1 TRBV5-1 TGCGCCAGCAGCCTTAGCGGGGCGAGCTCCTACAATGAGCAGTTCTTC CASSLSGASSYNEQFF
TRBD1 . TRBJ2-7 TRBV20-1 TGCAGTGCCATAGGGGGCGTAGCTAACTACGAGCAGTACTTC CSAIGGVANYEQYF
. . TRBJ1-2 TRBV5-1 TGCGCCAGGGACAACGCTAACTATGGCTACACCTTC CARDNANYGYTF
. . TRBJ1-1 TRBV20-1 TGCAGTGCTAGAGTACCCGGGAGAACTGAAGCTTTCTTT CSARVPGRTEAFF
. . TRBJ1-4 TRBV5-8 TGTGCCAGCACCCTACGGGCCCAGGTTGTGGAACTGTTTTTT CASTLRAQVVELFF
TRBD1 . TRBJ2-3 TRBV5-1 TGCGCCAGTCACCAGGGGGCCCCGACCACAGATACGCAGTATTTT CASHQGAPTTDTQYF
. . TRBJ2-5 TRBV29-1 TGCAGCGTTGAAAAAGCAGGTGGGGAGACCCAGTACTTC CSVEKAGGETQYF
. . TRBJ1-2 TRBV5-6 TGTGCCAGCAACCGAGACAGCAACCCTGGCTACACCTTC CASNRDSNPGYTF
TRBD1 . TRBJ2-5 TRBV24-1 TGTGCCACCAGTGACCCGACAGGGGCCGGGGAGACCCAGTACTTC CATSDPTGAGETQYF
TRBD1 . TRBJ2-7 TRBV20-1 TGCAGTGCTAGAGGGCCGGGGACAGACGACGAGCAGTACTTC CSARGPGTDDEQYF
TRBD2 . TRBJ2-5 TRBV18 TGTGCCAGCTCCCCCGGGACTAGTGGGACCCAGTACTTC CASSPGTSGTQYF
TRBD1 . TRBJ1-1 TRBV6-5 TGTGCCAGCAGGAGGGGACAGACGAGTGAAGCTTTCTTT CASRRGQTSEAFF
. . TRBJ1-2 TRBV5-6 TGTGCCAGCAGCTTGGCCAGGACAGCCTTTTATGGCTACACCTTC CASSLARTAFYGYTF
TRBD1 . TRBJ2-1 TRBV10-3 TGTGCCATCACCGCTACAGGGGATGAGCAGTTCTTC CAITATGDEQFF
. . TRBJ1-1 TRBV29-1 TGCAGCGTGACAGGCAACTCGAACACTGAAGCTTTCTTT CSVTGNSNTEAFF
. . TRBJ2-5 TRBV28 TGTGCCAGCAGCCCGAATGGACAGCCCACTCAAGAGACCCAGTACTTC CASSPNGQPTQETQYF
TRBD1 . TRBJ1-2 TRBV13 TGTGCCAGCAGCAAGACGGACAGGGCGGCAACTGGCTACACCTTC CASSKTDRAATGYTF
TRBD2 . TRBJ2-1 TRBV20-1 TGCAGTGCTAGCACCGTCGTAGCGGGATCGGGCAATGAGCAGTTCTTC CSASTVVAGSGNEQFF
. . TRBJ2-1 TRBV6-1 TGTGCCAGCAGTGAAGTGTATGAGCAGTTCTTC CASSEVYEQFF
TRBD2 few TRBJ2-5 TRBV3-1 TGTGCCAGCAGCCAAGGGACTAGCGGGAGGGCCGCAGAGACCCAGTACTTC CASSQGTSGRAAETQYF
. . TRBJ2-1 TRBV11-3 TGTGCCAGCAGCTTGGCGGCGGGGACAAACAATGAGCAGTTCTTC CASSLAAGTNNEQFF
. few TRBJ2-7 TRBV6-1 TGTGCCAGCAGTGAAGCGAGGGACGAGCAGTACTTC CASSEARDEQYF
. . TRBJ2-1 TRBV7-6 TGTGCCAGCAGCCCACGGGGGCGGGACGGGCATGAGCAGTTCTTC CASSPRGRDGHEQFF
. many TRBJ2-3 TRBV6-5 TGTGCCAGCAGTCTATCGATAAGCACAGATACGCAGTATTTT CASSLSISTDTQYF
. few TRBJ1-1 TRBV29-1 TGCAGCGTTGGTTGGGGGGACATGGACACTGAAGCTTTCTTT CSVGWGDMDTEAFF
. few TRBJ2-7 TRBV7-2 TGTGCCAGCAGCTGGGGTAGGCCCTACGAGCAGTACTTC CASSWGRPYEQYF
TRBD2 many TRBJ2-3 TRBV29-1 TGCAGCGGACGGAGCGGGAGTTCCGATACGCAGTATTTT CSGRSGSSDTQYF
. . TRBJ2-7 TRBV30 TGTGCCGGGATTTCGGGACGCTACGAGCAGTACTTC CAGISGRYEQYF
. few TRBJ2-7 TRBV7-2 TGTGCCAGCAGCGGCGGGACCACACATGGCGAGCAGTACTTC CASSGGTTHGEQYF
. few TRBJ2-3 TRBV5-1 TGCGCCAGCAGGAAAGGGACTGACGGTATCCACACAGATACGCAGTATTTT CASRKGTDGIHTDTQYF